The present T cell receptor beta chain was sequenced within a study of T cell changes during pregnancy in multiple sclerosis. The assay was immunoSEQ multiplex PCR, and TCRdb's table has in-frame clones only and misses some. Found here are more than 70,000 clones, roughly 91% of them singletons; the top ten hold under 2%. CDR3 size: 13 residues. Germline CDR1 and CDR2: MNHEY and SVGAGI. V shed 5 bases and J shed 3 bases, with 10 bases lying between them. This clone was detected once. Here the sequenced sample was peripheral blood, taken after pregnancy. This sequence originates from a female donor in good health, enrolled as a control in a pregnancy study. The chain has TRBV6-5 and TRBJ1-2, with D possibly matching TRBD1 (6 bases). The CDR3 protein is CASSPQGDYGYTF. CDR3 coding DNA: TGTGCCAGCAGTCCACAGGGTGACTATGGCTACACCTTC.